This TCR beta chain was observed in a study of early T cells in non-severe SARS-CoV-2 infection. Study in general: Chains were unpaired, as sequencing was done on bulk RNA from unsorted whole blood.

The germline CDR1 and CDR2 sequences are MGHRA and YSYEKL. The trim removed 3 bases at V and 2 bases at J, leaving 10 bases unmatched. The CDR3 spans 17 residues. Researchers tagged individual cDNA molecules with unique molecular identifiers. One entry per CDR3 protein, called by TCRdb with MiXCR from the 5' RACE reads. The table lists around 84,000 distinct CDR3 sequences, under 15% of them singletons. This clonotype was obtained from an adult who was a healthcare worker with PCR-confirmed SARS-CoV-2 infection or an uninfected control (not recorded which). V is TRBV4-1 and J is TRBJ2-5, with 9 bases fitting TRBD2. Specimen: whole blood. CDR3 coding DNA: TGCGCCAGCAGCCAGATGGGACTAGCCGGTAAACAAGAGACCCAGTACTTC. Its translation is CASSQMGLAGKQETQYF.